The 32 T cell receptor beta chains in this list originate from one sample, sequenced in a study of a mutant IDH1 vaccine in newly diagnosed glioma. Their antigens remain unidentified. Time point given: week 47, end of study. Topical imiquimod accompanied each vaccine dose, which consisted of 300 ug of mutant IDH1 20-mer peptide. Assay: immunoSEQ multiplex PCR; the TCRdb copy retains only in-frame clones and omits some. The data contain some 50,000 clones, less than 65% of them singletons. Sequencing was performed on peripheral blood mononuclear cells (PBMCs), taken from a glioma patient whose treatment included an IDH1 peptide vaccine. These receptors all come from a man aged 40-55 years with glioma. Some clones in this sample may be carry-over from other donors' samples.

The chain links TRBV7-9 to TRBJ2-5, with D perhaps TRBD2 (6 bases). The CDR3 has 13 amino acids. Germline V gene lookup returns CDR1 SEHNR and CDR2 FQNEAQ (reference sequence). The ends were cut back, 4 bases at V and 5 bases at J, with 11 bases in the middle. The chain's CDR3 is CASSSGGRETQYF. In DNA form, the CDR3 reads TGTGCCAGCAGCTCTGGGGGGAGGGAGACCCAGTACTTC.

The V and J genes are TRBV5-4 and TRBJ1-2, with 8 nucleotides matching TRBD1. The CDR3 is made up of 15 amino acids. CDR1 is SGHNT and CDR2 is YYREEE in the germline V gene (reference sequence). V dropped 5 bases and J dropped 8; count of bases not matched to a gene: 14. CDR3 in amino acids: CASRLGTGPTRGYTF. CDR3 DNA sequence: TGTGCCAGCAGGCTTGGGACAGGCCCCACTCGGGGCTACACCTTC.

The rearrangement uses TRBV5-1 and TRBJ2-1, with 7 bases aligning to TRBD2. Germline V gene data show CDR1 as SGHRS and CDR2 as YFSETQ. The CDR3 totals 14 residues. V gave up 4 bases and J gave up 4 bases; unmatched junction bases: 5. The CDR3 loop reads CASSSRDYYNEQFF. DNA of the CDR3: TGCGCCAGCAGCAGCCGGGACTATTACAATGAGCAGTTCTTC.

The CDR3 coding sequence is TGTGCCAGCAGTCCGGGACACAAGAACACTGAAGCTTTCTTT. Translated, it gives CASSPGHKNTEAFF. The rearrangement links TRBV6-4 to TRBJ1-1; D possibly corresponds to TRBD1 (6 bases). This CDR3 has 14 residues. V lost 5 bases to trimming and J lost 1 base, with 11 bases between them. Germline CDR1 is MRHNA and CDR2 is SNTAGT.

The chain has TRBV10-3 and TRBJ1-5; D is possibly TRBD1 (5 bases). V lost 5 bases and J lost 1, with 12 bases in between. The CDR3 runs 15 residues. Germline CDR1 ENHRY, CDR2 SYGVKD. The CDR3 DNA is TGTGCCATCAGTCCCCAGGGAGACAGCAATCAGCCCCAGCATTTT. Translating gives CAISPQGDSNQPQHF.

This clone was seen more than once but under ten times. The genes are TRBV7-2 and TRBJ2-5; 10 bases map to TRBD1. V lost 1 base, J lost 5 bases, and 1 base stayed unmatched. The germline V gene has CDR1 SGHTA and CDR2 FQGNSA. The CDR3 runs 14 residues. In DNA, the CDR3 is TGTGCCAGCAGCTTAGGGGGACAGGGGGAGACCCAGTACTTC. As protein: CASSLGGQGETQYF.

This clone was counted only a few times. J is TRBJ2-7 and V is TRBV7-6; 8 bases match TRBD1. V lost 3 bases, J lost 4 bases, and 8 bases stayed unmatched. Germline V gene data show CDR1 as SGHVS and CDR2 as FNYEAQ. CDR3 length: 15 amino acids. CDR3 amino acids: CASSFSRQGLYEQYF. The CDR3 nucleotides are TGTGCCAGCAGCTTTTCAAGACAGGGGTTATACGAGCAGTACTTC.

This chain links TRBV15 with TRBJ1-5, with a possible D match to TRBD1 (5 bases). The CDR3 extends over 14 amino acids. V was cut by 2 bases and J by 0 bases, with 5 bases left in between. Germline V gene lookup returns CDR1 LNHNV and CDR2 YYDKDF (reference sequence). CDR3 bases: TGTGCCACCAGCAGACAGGGTAGCAATCAGCCCCAGCATTTT. Its translation is CATSRQGSNQPQHF.

This chain connects TRBV2 to TRBJ2-2, with D possibly matching TRBD1 (6 bases). CDR1 is SNHLY, CDR2 FYNNEI, per germline. The CDR3 is 14 amino acids. The ends were cut back, 7 bases at V and 6 bases at J, with 15 bases in the middle. CDR3 protein: CASIQETGAGELFF. The CDR3 coding sequence is TGTGCCAGCATTCAGGAGACAGGCGCCGGGGAGCTGTTTTTT. The full variable domain, in which reference TRBV2 and TRBJ2-2 provide the parts outside the CDR3, is EPEVTQTPSHQVTQMGQEVILRCVPISNHLYFYWYRQILGQKVEFLVSFYNNEISEKSEIFDDQFSVERPDGSNFTLKIRSTKLEDSAMYFCASIQETGAGELFFGEGSRLTVL.

V gene TRBV7-8 combines with J gene TRBJ2-3; TRBD2 agrees at 14 bases. Germline-derived CDR1 and CDR2 are SGHVS and FQNEAQ. This CDR3 region has 15 residues. V lost 5 bases and J lost 4; bases outside the gene matches: 2. CDR3 in DNA: TGTGCCAGCAGCGGACTAGCGGGGGGAGCAGATACGCAGTATTTT. Protein sequence: CASSGLAGGADTQYF.

This clone was picked up a small number of times. This rearrangement joins TRBV11-1 to TRBJ1-5; D perhaps matches TRBD1 (6 bases). This CDR3 contains 13 residues. Trimming removed 5 bases from V and 7 bases from J, with 12 bases in between. Germline loops: CDR1 SGHAT, CDR2 FQDESV (reference sequence). The CDR3 sequence: CASSQGTSQPQHF. CDR3 nucleotide sequence: TGTGCCAGCAGCCAAGGGACAAGCCAGCCCCAGCATTTT.

The chain has TRBV19 and TRBJ2-1, with TRBD2 as a possible D gene (5 bases). The germline V and J ends were trimmed by 7 bases and 5 bases, with 15 bases remaining between them. The CDR3 sequence is 14 residues long. Germline V gene data show CDR1 as LNHDA and CDR2 as SQIVND (reference sequence). The DNA for the CDR3 is TGTGCCAGTACCTTGACCGGACTTGACAATGAGCAGTTCTTC. Its translation is CASTLTGLDNEQFF.

V usage is TRBV5-6 and J usage is TRBJ2-7, with 10 bases lining up with TRBD2. Per germline, CDR1 SGHDT and CDR2 YYEEEE. The junction had 6 bases not matched to a gene; V was cut back by 1 base and J by 2 bases. This CDR3 has 16 amino acids. CDR3 loop: CASSLKLAGPTYEQYF. The CDR3 DNA reads as TGTGCCAGCAGCTTGAAACTAGCGGGGCCAACCTACGAGCAGTACTTC.

V usage is TRBV6-4 and J usage is TRBJ1-5; maybe TRBD1 (5 bases). The CDR3 is 15 residues long. V shed 4 bases and J shed 2 bases, with 12 bases lying between them. CDR1 and CDR2 from the germline V gene are MRHNA and SNTAGT. DNA for the CDR3: TGTGCCAGCAGTGCAGACAGTAGGGGCAATCAGCCCCAGCATTTT. Residues: CASSADSRGNQPQHF.

This clone was seen only a few times. This sequence joins TRBV6-5 and TRBJ1-1, with 8 bases aligning to TRBD1. The CDR3 totals 14 residues. Germline V gene sequence: CDR1 MNHEY, CDR2 SVGAGI. V dropped 7 bases and J dropped 2; count of bases not matched to a gene: 6. The CDR3 DNA reads as TGTGCCAGCACCACAGGGGGAATAAACACTGAAGCTTTCTTT. Translation gives CASTTGGINTEAFF.

The gene calls are TRBV11-2 and TRBJ1-5, with D uncertain. The length of the CDR3 is 13 residues. V gave up 0 bases and J gave up 7 bases, with 7 bases separating them. CDR1 SGHAT and CDR2 FQNNGV come from the germline V gene. The CDR3 protein is CASSLDLGQPQHF. CDR3 coding DNA: TGTGCCAGCAGCTTAGATCTGGGGCAGCCCCAGCATTTT.

This chain connects TRBV7-9 to TRBJ2-2; possibly TRBD2 for D (7 bases). CDR1 and CDR2 from the germline V gene are SEHNR and FQNEAQ (reference sequence). The CDR3 is 15 amino acids. V dropped 4 bases and J dropped 4 bases, with 13 bases sitting between them. CDR3 DNA sequence: TGTGCCAGCAGCTGGGGGGGCGCGGTCACCGGGGAGCTGTTTTTT. It yields the protein CASSWGGAVTGELFF. Looking up the rest from reference TRBV7-9 and TRBJ2-2 gives the full variable domain: DTGVSQNPRHKITKRGQNVTFRCDPISEHNRLYWYRQTLGQGPEFLTYFQNEAQLEKSRLLSDRFSAERPKGSFSTLEIQRTEQGDSAMYLCASSWGGAVTGELFFGEGSRLTVL.

The rearrangement uses TRBV2 and TRBJ1-2; a possible D gene is TRBD1 (5 bases). This CDR3 has 16 amino acids. The V gene's germline CDR1 is SNHLY and CDR2 FYNNEI. V was trimmed by 0 bases and J by 7 bases, leaving 18 bases between them. DNA for the CDR3: TGTGCCAGCAGTGAAGCGCAAAATAGCCGGGGGTCTGGCTACACCTTC. It encodes CASSEAQNSRGSGYTF.

This clone was detected a few times. The V call is TRBV5-1, the J call TRBJ2-7; 7 bases match TRBD1. CDR1 is SGHRS, CDR2 YFSETQ, per germline. The CDR3 sequence is 15 residues long. V dropped 1 base and J dropped 0; count of bases not matched to a gene: 4. DNA of the CDR3: TGCGCCAGCAGCTTGACTAGGGGGCCCTCCTACGAGCAGTACTTC. Residues: CASSLTRGPSYEQYF.

This clone was counted only a few times. The chain has TRBV5-6 and TRBJ2-7; TRBD1 aligns across 10 bases. CDR1 SGHDT and CDR2 YYEEEE come from the germline V gene. J gave up 6 bases and V 0 bases, and 3 bases lay outside the gene matches. The CDR3 runs 14 residues. The CDR3 region is CASSLGDRGTEQYF. In DNA, the CDR3 is TGTGCCAGCAGCTTGGGGGACAGGGGAACCGAGCAGTACTTC. The full variable domain, with the rest looked up from reference TRBV5-6 and TRBJ2-7, is DAGVTQSPTHLIKTRGQQVTLRCSPKSGHDTVSWYQQALGQGPQFIFQYYEEEERQRGNFPDRFSGHQFPNYSSELNVNALLLGDSALYLCASSLGDRGTEQYFGPGTRLTVT.

This chain links TRBV13 with TRBJ2-3; D is undetermined. Germline CDR1 is PRHDT and CDR2 is FYEKMQ (reference sequence). Trimming cost V 5 bases and J 3 bases, with 12 bases left between them. The CDR3 length is 14 residues. Here the CDR3 reads CASSRLGLTDTQYF. Written as DNA, the CDR3 is TGTGCCAGCAGCCGCTTAGGCTTAACAGATACGCAGTATTTT.

The gene calls are TRBV10-3 and TRBJ1-1; D gene ambiguous. Trimming took off 10 bases at V and 0 bases at J, with 12 bases between the two ends. There are 13 residues in the CDR3. Germline assignment: CDR1 ENHRY and CDR2 SYGVKD. CDR3 nucleotide sequence: TGTGCCAGCCAGGATCAGATGAACACTGAAGCTTTCTTT. Amino acid sequence: CASQDQMNTEAFF.

The rearrangement links TRBV27 to TRBJ1-6, with 10 bases identical to TRBD1. The CDR3 runs 15 residues. V was clipped by 6 bases and J by 7 bases; unmatched bases: 6. CDR1 and CDR2 from the germline V gene are MNHEY and SMNVEV (reference sequence). CDR3 amino acids: CASSPRDRGNSPLHF. The CDR3 region has the DNA TGTGCCAGCAGCCCCCGGGACAGGGGAAATTCACCCCTCCACTTT.

This clone was recorded many times. CDR3 in DNA: TGTGCCAGCAGCCGAACCGTTTTGGGCCAGGACGACTATGGCTACACCTTC. Protein: CASSRTVLGQDDYGYTF. The chain carries TRBV28 and TRBJ1-2; D call uncertain. CDR1 and CDR2 from the germline V gene are MDHEN and SYDVKM. The CDR3 length is 17 residues. Trimming left V 6 bases short and J 3 bases short, with 23 bases between.

This chain joins TRBV4-1 and TRBJ2-7; D is possibly TRBD1 (5 bases). Trimming removed 6 bases at V and 0 bases at J, with 15 bases between. The germline CDR1 and CDR2 sequences are MGHRA and YSYEKL. The CDR3 is made up of 15 amino acids. This CDR3 reads CASSLERGSSYEQYF. In DNA form, the CDR3 reads TGCGCCAGCAGTCTTGAAAGGGGAAGCTCCTACGAGCAGTACTTC.

The gene calls are TRBV11-3 and TRBJ2-2; the D gene could be TRBD1 or TRBD2 (5 bases each). V lost 3 bases and J lost 3, with 17 bases in between. The CDR3 has 17 amino acids. Germline V CDR1 and CDR2: SGHNT, YENEEA. The DNA for the CDR3 is TGTGCCAGCAGCTTGAGGGGCAGGGAGAGGGACACCGGGGAGCTGTTTTTT. This encodes CASSLRGRERDTGELFF.

This clone was recorded once. The chain uses TRBV29-1 and TRBJ2-1, with 8 positions matching TRBD2. The junction had 8 bases not matched to a gene; V was cut back by 5 bases and J by 5 bases. The CDR3 contains 14 residues. The V gene's germline CDR1 is SQVTM and CDR2 ANQGSEA. CDR3: CSVSWRGDHNEQFF. The DNA of the CDR3 is TGCAGCGTTTCTTGGCGGGGGGATCACAATGAGCAGTTCTTC.

A few counts support this clone. The CDR3, as DNA: TGCGCCAGCAGCCAAGTGGGGAGGGCTGAAGCTTTCTTT. Translated: CASSQVGRAEAFF. This chain connects TRBV4-1 to TRBJ1-1; D call uncertain. Germline values: CDR1 MGHRA, CDR2 YSYEKL. The V and J ends lost 1 base and 6 bases respectively, with 9 bases between them. The CDR3 contains 13 residues.

This clone has just a few counts. The V and J genes are TRBV11-2 and TRBJ2-5; D is tentatively TRBD1 or TRBD2 (5 bases each). Trimming removed 5 bases at V and 4 bases at J, with 14 bases between. The CDR3 contains 14 residues. The germline CDR1 and CDR2 sequences are SGHAT and FQNNGV. CDR3 sequence (DNA): TGTGCCAGCAGCAAGACGGGGCCCGGAGAGACCCAGTACTTC. It specifies CASSKTGPGETQYF.

The chain combines TRBV7-2 with TRBJ2-7; maybe TRBD2 (5 bases). Germline CDR1 and CDR2: SGHTA and FQGNSA. Trimming took off 5 bases at V and 7 bases at J, with 12 bases between the two ends. CDR3 length: 12 amino acids. CDR3: CASSPRTGEQYF. In nucleotides, the CDR3 is TGTGCCAGCAGCCCGAGGACTGGTGAGCAGTACTTC.

This chain links TRBV4-1 with TRBJ1-1; TRBD1 aligns across 8 bases. This CDR3 region has 15 residues. V dropped 5 bases and J dropped 1; count of bases not matched to a gene: 6. Germline V lookup: CDR1 MGHRA, CDR2 YSYEKL. CDR3 in amino acids: CASSISTGANTEAFF. The CDR3 coding sequence is TGCGCCAGCAGCATCTCGACAGGGGCGAACACTGAAGCTTTCTTT.

The chain couples TRBV21-1 to TRBJ2-7; whether TRBD1, the table's D call, matches the DNA was not checked. TRBV21-1 is an annotated pseudogene. The length of the CDR3 is 14 residues. The CDR3 loop reads CASSKGSRLEEQYF. The CDR3, as DNA: TGTGCCAGCAGCAAAGGTTCCAGGTTGGAAGAGCAGTACTTC.